Presented here are 6 T cell receptor beta chains from one specimen sequenced in a study of T cells after yellow fever vaccination. TCRdb re-called the 5' RACE reads through MiXCR, storing one row per CDR3 protein. Among about 230,000 distinct CDR3 sequences listed, approximately 6.8% were seen once. The starting material was CD4+ T cells sorted from PBMCs, obtained on the day of the yellow fever booster vaccination. The receptor set was obtained from a man between 25 and 39 years old who received the YFV17D yellow fever vaccine.

This clonotype has ten or more counts. The rearrangement links TRBV6-5 to TRBJ2-3; D gene unclear. CDR1 is MNHEY, CDR2 SVGAGI, per germline. The CDR3 totals 18 residues. Trimming took 6 bases from V and 4 from J, leaving 26 bases between them. The chain's CDR3 is CASSPAWAVLHGPDTQYF. CDR3 nucleotide sequence: TGTGCCAGCAGCCCTGCCTGGGCTGTCCTTCACGGCCCAGATACGCAGTATTTT.

There are many counts of this clonotype. The genes are TRBV5-1 and TRBJ2-4, with 11 nucleotides matching TRBD2. Germline CDR1 and CDR2: SGHRS and YFSETQ. The V segment lost 4 bases and the J segment 0 bases; nucleotides outside the gene matches: 6. The CDR3 contains 17 residues. The CDR3 region is CASSEGLAVLAKNIQYF. For the CDR3, the DNA is TGCGCCAGCAGCGAGGGACTAGCGGTTCTAGCCAAAAACATTCAGTACTTC.

This clonotype was seen at least ten times. The V call is TRBV6-1, the J call TRBJ2-6; D gene uncertain. V was shortened by 10 bases and J by 0 bases, with 7 bases between the two germline ends. The CDR3 length is 13 residues. Germline CDR1 reads MNHNS; CDR2 reads SASEGT. This CDR3 is CAIQSSGANVLTF. Here the CDR3 DNA reads TGTGCCATCCAAAGCTCTGGGGCCAACGTCCTGACTTTC.

In its sample, this clonotype was seen a few times. The rearrangement links TRBV7-3 to TRBJ2-1; the match to TRBD2 covers 7 bases. The CDR3 is 17 residues long. Germline-derived CDR1 and CDR2 are SGHTA and FQGTGA. Trimming took 5 bases from V and 3 from J; bases not matched to a gene: 13. CDR3 in amino acids: CASSKHPGRENYNEQFF. Here the CDR3 DNA reads TGTGCCAGCAGCAAACACCCGGGGCGGGAGAACTACAATGAGCAGTTCTTC.

This clonotype was detected ten times or more. The chain employs TRBV12-3 or TRBV12-4 and TRBJ2-1; the D gene is possibly TRBD2 (6 bases). This CDR3 comprises 16 residues. V shed 2 bases and J shed 6 bases, with 17 bases lying between them. CDR3 DNA: TGTGCCAGCAGTTTATTTTTCGGGAGTTTTTCCAATGAGCAGTTCTTC. Translating gives CASSLFFGSFSNEQFF.

This clonotype was seen only a few times. This sequence joins TRBV5-8 and TRBJ2-1; D remains ambiguous. The V and J ends lost 4 bases and 0 bases respectively, with 14 bases between them. This CDR3 contains 16 residues. From germline, CDR1 is SGHTS and CDR2 YDEGEE. CDR3 protein: CASSLIIISSYNEQFF. The CDR3 DNA follows: TGTGCCAGCAGCCTAATCATAATTAGCTCCTACAATGAGCAGTTCTTC.